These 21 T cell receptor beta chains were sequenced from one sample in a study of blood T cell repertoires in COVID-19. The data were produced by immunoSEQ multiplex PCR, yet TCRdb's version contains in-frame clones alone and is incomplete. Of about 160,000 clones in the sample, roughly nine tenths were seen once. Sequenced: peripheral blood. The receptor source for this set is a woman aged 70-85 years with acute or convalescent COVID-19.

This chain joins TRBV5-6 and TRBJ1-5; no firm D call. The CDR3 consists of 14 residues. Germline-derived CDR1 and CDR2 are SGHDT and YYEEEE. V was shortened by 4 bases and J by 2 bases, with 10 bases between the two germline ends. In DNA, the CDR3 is TGTGCCAGCAGCCGGGTATCGGGCAATCAGCCCCAGCATTTT. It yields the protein CASSRVSGNQPQHF.

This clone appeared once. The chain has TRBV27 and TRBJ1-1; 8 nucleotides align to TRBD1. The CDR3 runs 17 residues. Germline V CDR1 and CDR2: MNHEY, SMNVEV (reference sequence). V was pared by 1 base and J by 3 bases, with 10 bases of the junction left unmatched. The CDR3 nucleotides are TGTGCCAGCAGTTTATTGGGTTCAGGGGGCTCGGACACTGAAGCTTTCTTT. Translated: CASSLLGSGGSDTEAFF.

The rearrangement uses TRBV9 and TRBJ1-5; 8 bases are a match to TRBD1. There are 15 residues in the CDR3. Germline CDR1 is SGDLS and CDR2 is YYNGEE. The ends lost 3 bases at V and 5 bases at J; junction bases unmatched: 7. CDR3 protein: CASSADPGGYQPQHF. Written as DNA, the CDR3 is TGTGCCAGCAGCGCAGACCCAGGGGGCTATCAGCCCCAGCATTTT.

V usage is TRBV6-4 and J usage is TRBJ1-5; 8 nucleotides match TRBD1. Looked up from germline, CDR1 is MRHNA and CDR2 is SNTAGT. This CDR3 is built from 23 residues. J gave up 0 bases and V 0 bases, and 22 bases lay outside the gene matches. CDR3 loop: CASSDSMIYSFRTGHNSNQPQHF. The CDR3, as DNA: TGTGCCAGCAGTGACTCGATGATATATTCGTTCAGGACAGGGCACAATAGCAATCAGCCCCAGCATTTT.

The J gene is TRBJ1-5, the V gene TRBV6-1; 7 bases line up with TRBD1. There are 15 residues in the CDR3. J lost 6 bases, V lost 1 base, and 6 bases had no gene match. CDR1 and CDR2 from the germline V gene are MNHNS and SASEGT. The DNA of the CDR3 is TGTGCCAGCAGTGAAGGGGGGACAGTGACTCAGCCCCAGCATTTT. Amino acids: CASSEGGTVTQPQHF.

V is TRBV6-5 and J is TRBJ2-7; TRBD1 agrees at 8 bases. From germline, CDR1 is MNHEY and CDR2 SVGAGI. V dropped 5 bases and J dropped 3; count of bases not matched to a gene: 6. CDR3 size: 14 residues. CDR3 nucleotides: TGTGCCAGCAGTATGAGTGGGACAGGCTACGAGCAGTACTTC. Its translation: CASSMSGTGYEQYF.

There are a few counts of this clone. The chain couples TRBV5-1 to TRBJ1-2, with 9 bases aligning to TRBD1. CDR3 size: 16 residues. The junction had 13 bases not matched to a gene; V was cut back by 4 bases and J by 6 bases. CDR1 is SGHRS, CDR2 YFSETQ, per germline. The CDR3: CASSVTGGRSDDGYTF. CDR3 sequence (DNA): TGCGCCAGCAGCGTTACAGGGGGCCGAAGTGACGATGGCTACACCTTC.

CDR3 amino acids: CASREDPGQSYEQYF. CDR3 bases: TGTGCCAGCAGAGAGGATCCGGGACAAAGCTACGAGCAGTACTTC. V is TRBV6-5 and J is TRBJ2-7; TRBD1 is a possible D gene (6 bases). Trimming cost V 6 bases and J 3 bases, with 18 bases left between them. CDR3 length equals 15 residues. CDR1 MNHEY and CDR2 SVGAGI come from the germline V gene.

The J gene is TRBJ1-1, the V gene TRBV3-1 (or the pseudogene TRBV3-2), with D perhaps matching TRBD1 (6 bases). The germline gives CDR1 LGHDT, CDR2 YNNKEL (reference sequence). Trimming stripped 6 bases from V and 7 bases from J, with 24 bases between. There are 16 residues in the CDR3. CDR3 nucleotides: TGTGCCAGCAGTCGCACTCATCGGACCAGGGGATTTGAAGCTTTCTTT. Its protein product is CASSRTHRTRGFEAFF.

The CDR3 nucleotides are TGTGCCAGCAGTTTAATCCCTGGGGCAGGGGGCGAGACTGAAGCTTTCTTT. Its translation is CASSLIPGAGGETEAFF. The chain links TRBV27 to TRBJ1-1; 8 bases match TRBD1. The trim removed 2 bases at V and 5 bases at J, leaving 13 bases unmatched. The CDR3 covers 17 residues. Germline V CDR1 and CDR2: MNHEY, SMNVEV (reference sequence).

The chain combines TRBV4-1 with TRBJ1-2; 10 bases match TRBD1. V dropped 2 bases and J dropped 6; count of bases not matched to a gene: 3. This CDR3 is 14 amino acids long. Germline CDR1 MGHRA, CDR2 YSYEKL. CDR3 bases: TGCGCCAGCAGCCAACCGACAGGGGGCGATGGCTACACCTTC. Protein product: CASSQPTGGDGYTF.

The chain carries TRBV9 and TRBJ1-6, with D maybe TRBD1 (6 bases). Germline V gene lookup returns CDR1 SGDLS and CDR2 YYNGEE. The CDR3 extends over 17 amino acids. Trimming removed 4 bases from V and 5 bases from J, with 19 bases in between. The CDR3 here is CASSPPGGPVHNSPLHF. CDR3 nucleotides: TGTGCCAGCAGCCCCCCGGGGGGGCCGGTACATAATTCACCCCTCCACTTT.

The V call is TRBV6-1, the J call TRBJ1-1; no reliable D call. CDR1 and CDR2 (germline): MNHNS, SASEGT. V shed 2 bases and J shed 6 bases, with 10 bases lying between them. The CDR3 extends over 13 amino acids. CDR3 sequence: CASSESRGSEAFF. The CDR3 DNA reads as TGTGCCAGCAGTGAATCTCGGGGATCTGAAGCTTTCTTT.

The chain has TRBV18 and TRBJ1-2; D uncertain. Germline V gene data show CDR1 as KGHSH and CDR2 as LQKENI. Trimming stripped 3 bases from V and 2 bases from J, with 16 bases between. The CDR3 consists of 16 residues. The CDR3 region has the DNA TGTGCCAGCTCACCGTCGGCCGGGATAAGAAACTATGGCTACACCTTC. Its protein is CASSPSAGIRNYGYTF.

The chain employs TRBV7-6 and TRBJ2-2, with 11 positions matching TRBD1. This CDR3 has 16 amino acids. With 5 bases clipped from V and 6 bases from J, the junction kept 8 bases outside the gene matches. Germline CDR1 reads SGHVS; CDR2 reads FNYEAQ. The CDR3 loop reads CASSQGQGDLAGELFF. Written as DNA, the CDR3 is TGTGCCAGCAGCCAGGGACAGGGGGACCTTGCCGGGGAGCTGTTTTTT.

DNA for the CDR3: TGTGCCAGCAGCTTAGAAGGGAGGGCCCCGAGCTCCTACGAGCAGTACTTC. The encoded protein is CASSLEGRAPSSYEQYF. The V and J genes are TRBV13 and TRBJ2-7; 7 bases agree with TRBD2. Germline V CDR1 and CDR2: PRHDT, FYEKMQ (reference sequence). V lost 1 base to trimming and J lost 0 bases; unmatched junction nucleotides: 9. This CDR3 contains 17 residues.

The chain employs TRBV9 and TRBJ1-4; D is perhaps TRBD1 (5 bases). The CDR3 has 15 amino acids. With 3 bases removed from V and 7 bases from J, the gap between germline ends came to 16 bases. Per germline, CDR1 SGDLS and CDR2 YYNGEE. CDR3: CASSGQAGGSEKLFF. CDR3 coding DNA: TGTGCCAGCAGCGGCCAGGCGGGGGGTAGTGAAAAACTGTTTTTT.

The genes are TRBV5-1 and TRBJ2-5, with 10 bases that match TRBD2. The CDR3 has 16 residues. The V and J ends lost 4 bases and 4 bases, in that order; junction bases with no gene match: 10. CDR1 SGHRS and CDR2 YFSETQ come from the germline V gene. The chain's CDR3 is CASSHTSGVIPETQYF. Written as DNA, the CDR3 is TGCGCCAGCAGCCATACTAGCGGGGTGATCCCAGAGACCCAGTACTTC.

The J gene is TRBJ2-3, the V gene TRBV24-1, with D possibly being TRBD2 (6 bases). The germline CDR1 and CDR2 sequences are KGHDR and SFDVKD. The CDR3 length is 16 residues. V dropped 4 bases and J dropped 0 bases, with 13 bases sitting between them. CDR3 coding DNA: TGTGCCACCAGTGACCACTCCAGCGGGAGCACAGATACGCAGTATTTT. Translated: CATSDHSSGSTDTQYF.

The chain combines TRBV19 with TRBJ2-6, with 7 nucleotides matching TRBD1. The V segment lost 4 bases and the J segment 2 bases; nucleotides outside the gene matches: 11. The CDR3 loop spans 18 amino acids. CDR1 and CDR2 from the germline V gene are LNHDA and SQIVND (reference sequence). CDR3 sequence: CASSSRDRVQAGANVLTF. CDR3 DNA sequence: TGTGCCAGTAGTAGCCGAGACAGGGTTCAAGCTGGGGCCAACGTCCTGACTTTC.

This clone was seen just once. The CDR3 spells CASRDRRSGTSGRAGDEQFF. CDR3 nucleotide sequence: TGTGCCAGCAGGGACAGAAGATCCGGGACTAGCGGGAGGGCCGGGGATGAGCAGTTCTTC. The chain has TRBV28 and TRBJ2-1; 16 positions match TRBD2. The CDR3 covers 20 residues. V was clipped by 6 bases and J by 8 bases; unmatched bases: 19. CDR1 and CDR2 from the germline V gene are MDHEN and SYDVKM.